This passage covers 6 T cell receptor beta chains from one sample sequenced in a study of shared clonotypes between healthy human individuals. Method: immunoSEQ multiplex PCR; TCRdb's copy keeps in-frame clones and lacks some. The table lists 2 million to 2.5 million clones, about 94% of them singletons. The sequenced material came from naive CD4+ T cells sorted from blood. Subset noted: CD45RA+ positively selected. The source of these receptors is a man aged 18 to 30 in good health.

The CDR3 sequence is CASNGRGGGELFF. The CDR3 nucleotides are TGTGCCAGCAACGGCCGGGGTGGCGGGGAGCTGTTTTTT. The V gene is TRBV28, the J gene TRBJ2-2; D possibly corresponds to TRBD2 (5 bases). V was shortened by 7 bases and J by 7 bases, with 13 bases between the two germline ends. This CDR3 has 13 amino acids. Germline V gene lookup returns CDR1 MDHEN and CDR2 SYDVKM.

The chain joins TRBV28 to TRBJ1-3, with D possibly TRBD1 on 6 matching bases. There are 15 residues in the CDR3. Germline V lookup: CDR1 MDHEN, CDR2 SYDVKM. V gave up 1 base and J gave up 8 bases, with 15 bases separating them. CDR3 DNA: TGTGCCAGCAGTTTATATTCAGGGGATAGCGACACCATATATTTT. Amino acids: CASSLYSGDSDTIYF.

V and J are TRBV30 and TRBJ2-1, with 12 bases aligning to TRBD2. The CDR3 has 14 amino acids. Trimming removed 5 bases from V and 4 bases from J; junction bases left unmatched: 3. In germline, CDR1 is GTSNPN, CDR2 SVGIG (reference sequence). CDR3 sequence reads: CAWAGTSGYNEQFF. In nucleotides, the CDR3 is TGTGCCTGGGCTGGGACTAGCGGGTACAATGAGCAGTTCTTC.

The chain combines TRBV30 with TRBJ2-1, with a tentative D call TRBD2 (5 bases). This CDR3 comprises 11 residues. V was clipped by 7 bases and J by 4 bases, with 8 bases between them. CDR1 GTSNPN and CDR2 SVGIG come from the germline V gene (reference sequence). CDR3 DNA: TGTGCCTCGGGGAGTTACAATGAGCAGTTCTTC. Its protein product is CASGSYNEQFF.

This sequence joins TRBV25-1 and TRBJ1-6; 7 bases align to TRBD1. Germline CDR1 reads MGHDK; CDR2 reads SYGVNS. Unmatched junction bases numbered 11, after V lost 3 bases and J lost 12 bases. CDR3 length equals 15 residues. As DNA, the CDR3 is TGTGCCAGCAGTGACCCCCGGGACAGCGTTGGACCCCTCCACTTT. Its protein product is CASSDPRDSVGPLHF.

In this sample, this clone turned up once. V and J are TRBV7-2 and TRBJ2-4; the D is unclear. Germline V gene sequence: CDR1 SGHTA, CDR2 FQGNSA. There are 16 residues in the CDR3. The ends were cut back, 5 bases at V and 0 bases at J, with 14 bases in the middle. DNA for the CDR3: TGTGCCAGCAGCAGCACGGACGGACGAGCCAAAAACATTCAGTACTTC. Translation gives CASSSTDGRAKNIQYF.